This TCR beta chain is from a study of human T cells and chemical hapten exposure. This sample's time point: pre-sensitization, week 0. The treatment denotes: therapeutic diphenylcyclopropenone sensitization with weekly scalp DPC. This clonotype was counted a few times. TCRdb reprocessed the RACE reads with MiXCR, giving one entry per CDR3 protein. The profile covers fewer than 60,000 distinct CDR3 sequences, with about 10% appearing a single time and 3% to 4.5% taken by the ten largest. The specimen comprised whole blood, sampled in connection with sensitization to the hapten diphenylcyclopropenone (DPC). The receptor's source is a woman in her forties with alopecia areata. Some clones in this sample may be carry-over from other donors' samples.

The chain's CDR3 is CSVDPSYEQYF. The CDR3 DNA is TGCAGCGTTGACCCCTCCTACGAGCAGTACTTC. The gene calls are TRBV29-1 and TRBJ2-7; D gene unclear. The CDR3 runs 11 residues. Germline V gene sequence: CDR1 SQVTM, CDR2 ANQGSEA. Trimming pared 3 bases from V and 0 bases from J, leaving 3 bases between.